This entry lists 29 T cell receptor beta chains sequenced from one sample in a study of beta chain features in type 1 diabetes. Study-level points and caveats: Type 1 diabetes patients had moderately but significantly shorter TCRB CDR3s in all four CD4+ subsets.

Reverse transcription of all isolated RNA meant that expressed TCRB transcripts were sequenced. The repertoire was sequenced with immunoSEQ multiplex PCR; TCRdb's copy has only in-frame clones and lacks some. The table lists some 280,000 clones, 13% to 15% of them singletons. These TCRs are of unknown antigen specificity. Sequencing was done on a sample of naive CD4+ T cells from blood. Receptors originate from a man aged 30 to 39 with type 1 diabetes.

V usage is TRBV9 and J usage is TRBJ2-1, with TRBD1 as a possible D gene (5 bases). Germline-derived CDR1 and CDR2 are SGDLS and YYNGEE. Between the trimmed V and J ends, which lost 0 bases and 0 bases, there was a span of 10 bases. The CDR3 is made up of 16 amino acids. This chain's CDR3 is CASSVARRDSYNEQFF. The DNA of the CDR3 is TGTGCCAGCAGCGTAGCTCGCAGGGACTCCTACAATGAGCAGTTCTTC.

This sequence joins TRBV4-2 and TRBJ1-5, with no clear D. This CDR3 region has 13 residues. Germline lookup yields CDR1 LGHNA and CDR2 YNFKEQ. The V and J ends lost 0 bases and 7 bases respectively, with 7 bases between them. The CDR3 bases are TGTGCCAGCAGCCAAGATCTAGTACAGCCCCAGCATTTT. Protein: CASSQDLVQPQHF.

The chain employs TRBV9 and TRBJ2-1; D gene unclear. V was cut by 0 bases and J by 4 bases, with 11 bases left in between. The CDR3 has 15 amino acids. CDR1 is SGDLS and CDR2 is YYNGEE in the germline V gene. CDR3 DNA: TGTGCCAGCAGCGTAGTCCCTGGAGAGTACAATGAGCAGTTCTTC. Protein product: CASSVVPGEYNEQFF.

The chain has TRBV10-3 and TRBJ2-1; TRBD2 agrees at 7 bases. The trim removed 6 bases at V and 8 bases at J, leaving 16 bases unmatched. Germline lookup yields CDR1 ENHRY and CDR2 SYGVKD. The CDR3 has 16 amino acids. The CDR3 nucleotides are TGTGCCATCAGCCATTCGGGACTACGGCCTCTGGATGAGCAGTTCTTC. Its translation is CAISHSGLRPLDEQFF.

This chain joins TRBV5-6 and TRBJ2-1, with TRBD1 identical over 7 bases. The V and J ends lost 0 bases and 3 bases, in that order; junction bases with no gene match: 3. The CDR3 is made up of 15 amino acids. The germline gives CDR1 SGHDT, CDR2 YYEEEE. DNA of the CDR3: TGTGCCAGCAGCTTGGATGGGGACAGCTACAATGAGCAGTTCTTC. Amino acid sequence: CASSLDGDSYNEQFF.

This CDR3 is CASSGLAAPSSYEQYF. The CDR3 nucleotides read TGTGCCAGTAGCGGACTAGCGGCTCCGAGCTCCTACGAGCAGTACTTC. The chain couples TRBV19 to TRBJ2-7, with 10 nucleotides matching TRBD2. V lost 6 bases to trimming and J lost 0 bases; unmatched junction nucleotides: 8. The CDR3 loop spans 16 amino acids. Germline CDR1 and CDR2: LNHDA and SQIVND (reference sequence).

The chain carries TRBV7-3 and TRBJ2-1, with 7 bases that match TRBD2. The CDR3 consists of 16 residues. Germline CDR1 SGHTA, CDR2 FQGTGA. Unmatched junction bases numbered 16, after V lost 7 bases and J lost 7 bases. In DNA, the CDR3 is TGTGCCAGCAAGGATAGTAGGTCTAGCGGCCCGAATGAGCAGTTCTTC. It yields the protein CASKDSRSSGPNEQFF.

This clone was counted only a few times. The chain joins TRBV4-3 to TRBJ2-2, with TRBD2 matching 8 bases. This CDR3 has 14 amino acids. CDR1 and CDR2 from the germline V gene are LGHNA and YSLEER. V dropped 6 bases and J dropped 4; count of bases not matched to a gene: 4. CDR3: CASRELAATGELFF. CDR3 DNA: TGCGCCAGCAGGGAACTAGCGGCCACCGGGGAGCTGTTTTTT.

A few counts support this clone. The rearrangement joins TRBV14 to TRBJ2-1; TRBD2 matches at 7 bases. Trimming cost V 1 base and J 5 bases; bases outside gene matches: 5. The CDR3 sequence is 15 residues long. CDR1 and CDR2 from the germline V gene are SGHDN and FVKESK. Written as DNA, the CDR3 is TGTGCCAGCAGCCAAGCTAGCGGAAAAAACAATGAGCAGTTCTTC. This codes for CASSQASGKNNEQFF.

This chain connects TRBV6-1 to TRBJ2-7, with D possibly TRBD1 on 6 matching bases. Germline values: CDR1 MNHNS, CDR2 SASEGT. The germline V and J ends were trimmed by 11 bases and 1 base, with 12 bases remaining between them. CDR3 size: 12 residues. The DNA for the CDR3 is TGTGCCGCTAGGGACACTTCCTACGAGCAGTACTTC. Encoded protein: CAARDTSYEQYF.

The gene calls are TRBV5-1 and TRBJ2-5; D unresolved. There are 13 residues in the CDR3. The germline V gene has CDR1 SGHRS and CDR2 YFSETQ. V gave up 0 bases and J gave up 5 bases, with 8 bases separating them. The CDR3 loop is CASSLGLRETQYF. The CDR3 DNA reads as TGCGCCAGCAGCTTGGGTCTTCGGGAGACCCAGTACTTC. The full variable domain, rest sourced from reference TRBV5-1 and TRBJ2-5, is KAGVTQTPRYLIKTRGQQVTLSCSPISGHRSVSWYQQTPGQGLQFLFEYFSETQRNKGNFPGRFSGRQFSNSRSEMNVSTLELGDSALYLCASSLGLRETQYFGPGTRLLVL.

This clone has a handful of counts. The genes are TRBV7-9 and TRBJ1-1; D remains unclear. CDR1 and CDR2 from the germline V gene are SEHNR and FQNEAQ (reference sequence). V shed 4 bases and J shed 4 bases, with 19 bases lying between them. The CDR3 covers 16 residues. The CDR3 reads CASSSLISGERTEAFF. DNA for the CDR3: TGTGCCAGCAGCTCCCTCATTTCTGGGGAGCGCACTGAAGCTTTCTTT.

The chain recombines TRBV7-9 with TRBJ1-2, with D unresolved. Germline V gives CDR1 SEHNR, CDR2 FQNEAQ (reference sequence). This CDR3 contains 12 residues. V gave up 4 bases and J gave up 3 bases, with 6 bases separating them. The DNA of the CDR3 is TGTGCCAGCAGCTCCGAGTACTATGGCTACACCTTC. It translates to CASSSEYYGYTF. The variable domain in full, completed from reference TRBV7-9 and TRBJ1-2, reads DTGVSQNPRHKITKRGQNVTFRCDPISEHNRLYWYRQTLGQGPEFLTYFQNEAQLEKSRLLSDRFSAERPKGSFSTLEIQRTEQGDSAMYLCASSSEYYGYTFGSGTRLTVV.

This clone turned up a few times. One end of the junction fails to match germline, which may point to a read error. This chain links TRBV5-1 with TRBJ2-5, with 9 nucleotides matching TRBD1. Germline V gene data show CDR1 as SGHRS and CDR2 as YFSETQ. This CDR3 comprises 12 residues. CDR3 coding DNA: TGCGCCAGCAGCTTGGATCGGGACAGGGAGAACTTC. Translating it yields CASSLDRDRENF.

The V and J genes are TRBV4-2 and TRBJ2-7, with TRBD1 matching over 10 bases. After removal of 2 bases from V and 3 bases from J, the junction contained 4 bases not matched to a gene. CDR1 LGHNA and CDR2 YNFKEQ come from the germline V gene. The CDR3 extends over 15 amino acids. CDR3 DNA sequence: TGTGCCAGCAGCCAACCGGGACAGGGGATCTACGAGCAGTACTTC. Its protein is CASSQPGQGIYEQYF.

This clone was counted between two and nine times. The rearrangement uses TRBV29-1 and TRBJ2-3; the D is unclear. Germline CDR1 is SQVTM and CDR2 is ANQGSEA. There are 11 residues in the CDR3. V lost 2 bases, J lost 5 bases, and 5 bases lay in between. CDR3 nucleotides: TGCAGCGTTGAATCTTTAGATACGCAGTATTTT. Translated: CSVESLDTQYF.

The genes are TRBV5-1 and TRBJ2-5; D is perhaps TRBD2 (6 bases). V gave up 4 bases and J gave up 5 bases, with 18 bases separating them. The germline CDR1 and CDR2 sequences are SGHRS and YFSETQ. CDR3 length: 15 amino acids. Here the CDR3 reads CASSTGSRVQETQYF. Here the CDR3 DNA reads TGCGCCAGCAGCACCGGGAGTCGGGTTCAGGAGACCCAGTACTTC.

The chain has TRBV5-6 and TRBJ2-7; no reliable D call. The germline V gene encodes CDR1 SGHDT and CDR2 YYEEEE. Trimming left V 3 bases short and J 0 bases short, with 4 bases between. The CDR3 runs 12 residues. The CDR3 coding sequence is TGTGCCAGCAGCTCCAGCTCCTACGAGCAGTACTTC. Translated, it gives CASSSSSYEQYF.

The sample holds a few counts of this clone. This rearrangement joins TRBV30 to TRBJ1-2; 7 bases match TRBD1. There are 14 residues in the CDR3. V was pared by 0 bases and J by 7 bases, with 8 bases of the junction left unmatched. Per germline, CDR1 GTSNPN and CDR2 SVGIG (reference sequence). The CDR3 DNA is TGTGCCTGGAGTGTACAGGGGTACGGCTTTGGCTACACCTTC. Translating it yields CAWSVQGYGFGYTF.

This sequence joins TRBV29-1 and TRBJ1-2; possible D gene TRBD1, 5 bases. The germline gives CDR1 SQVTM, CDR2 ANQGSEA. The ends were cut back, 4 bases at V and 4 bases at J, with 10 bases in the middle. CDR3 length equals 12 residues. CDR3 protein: CSVAGLSYGYTF. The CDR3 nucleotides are TGCAGCGTTGCAGGGTTAAGCTATGGCTACACCTTC.

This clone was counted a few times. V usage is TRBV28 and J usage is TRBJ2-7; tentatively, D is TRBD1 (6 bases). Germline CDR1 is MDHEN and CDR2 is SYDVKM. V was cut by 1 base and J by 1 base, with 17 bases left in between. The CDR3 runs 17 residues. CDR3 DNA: TGTGCCAGCAGTTTATTGGGAGAAAAGGACAGATCCTACGAGCAGTACTTC. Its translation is CASSLLGEKDRSYEQYF.

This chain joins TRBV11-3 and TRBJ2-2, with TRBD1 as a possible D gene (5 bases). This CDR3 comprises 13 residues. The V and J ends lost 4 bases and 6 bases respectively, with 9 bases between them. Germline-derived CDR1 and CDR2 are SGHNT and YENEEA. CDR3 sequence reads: CASSSRVSGELFF. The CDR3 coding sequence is TGTGCCAGCAGCTCCAGGGTTTCCGGGGAGCTGTTTTTT.

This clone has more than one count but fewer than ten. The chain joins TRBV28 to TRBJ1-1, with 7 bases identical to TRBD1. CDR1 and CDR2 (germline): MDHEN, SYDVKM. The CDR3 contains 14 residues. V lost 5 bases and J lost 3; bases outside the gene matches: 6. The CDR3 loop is CASSTGQHHTEAFF. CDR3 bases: TGTGCCAGCAGTACGGGACAGCATCACACTGAAGCTTTCTTT.

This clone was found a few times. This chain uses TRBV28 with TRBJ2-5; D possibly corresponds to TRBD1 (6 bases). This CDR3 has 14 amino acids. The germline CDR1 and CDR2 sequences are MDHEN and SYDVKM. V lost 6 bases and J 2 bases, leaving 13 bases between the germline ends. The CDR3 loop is CASSPGQMQETQYF. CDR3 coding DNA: TGTGCCAGCAGCCCCGGACAGATGCAAGAGACCCAGTACTTC.

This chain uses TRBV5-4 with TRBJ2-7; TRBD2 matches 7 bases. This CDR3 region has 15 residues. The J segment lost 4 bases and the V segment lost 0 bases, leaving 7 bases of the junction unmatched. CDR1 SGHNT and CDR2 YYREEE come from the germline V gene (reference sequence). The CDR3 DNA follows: TGTGCCAGCAGCTTGGCAGGCGGGAGAGCGTACGAGCAGTACTTC. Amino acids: CASSLAGGRAYEQYF.

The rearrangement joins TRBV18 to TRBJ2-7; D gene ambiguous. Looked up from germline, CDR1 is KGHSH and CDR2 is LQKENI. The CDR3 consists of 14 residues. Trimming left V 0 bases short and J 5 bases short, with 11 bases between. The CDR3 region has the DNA TGTGCCAGCTCACCACCGTCTCGACTCCACGAGCAGTACTTC. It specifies CASSPPSRLHEQYF.

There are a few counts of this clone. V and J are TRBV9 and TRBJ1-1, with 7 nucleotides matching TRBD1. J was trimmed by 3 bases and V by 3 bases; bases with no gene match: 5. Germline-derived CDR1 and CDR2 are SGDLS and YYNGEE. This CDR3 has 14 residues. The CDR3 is CASSGGQVYTEAFF. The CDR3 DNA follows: TGTGCCAGCAGCGGCGGACAGGTATACACTGAAGCTTTCTTT.

CDR3 in DNA: TGTGCCAGCAACACCCTAGGGGGGGGGCGCACTGAAGCTTTCTTT. It yields the protein CASNTLGGGRTEAFF. J is TRBJ1-1 and V is TRBV5-6; D might be TRBD1 (6 bases). This CDR3 spans 15 amino acids. CDR1 and CDR2 from the germline V gene are SGHDT and YYEEEE. Trimming pared 6 bases from V and 4 bases from J, leaving 19 bases between.

In DNA form, the CDR3 reads TGTGCCAGCAGGAAGGCCAGGGCCGAGCAGTACTTC. The encoded protein is CASRKARAEQYF. The chain uses TRBV2 and TRBJ2-7, with D possibly matching TRBD1 (5 bases). V was clipped by 6 bases and J by 6 bases, with 12 bases between them. The CDR3 has 12 residues. The germline gives CDR1 SNHLY, CDR2 FYNNEI.